The T cell receptor beta chain under discussion was sequenced for a study of blood T cell repertoires in COVID-19. Germline CDR1 LNHNV, CDR2 YYDKDF (reference sequence). V was pared by 1 base and J by 8 bases, with 5 bases of the junction left unmatched. The CDR3 spans 15 residues. Measured with immunoSEQ multiplex PCR; TCRdb has only the in-frame clones, and not every one. The sample consists of hundreds of thousands of clones, 86% of them appearing once. Sequenced material: peripheral blood. The chain employs TRBV15 and TRBJ2-1, with 10 bases fitting TRBD2. The sequence came from a woman aged 25 to 39 with active or convalescent COVID-19. The CDR3 coding sequence is TGTGCCACCAGCAGAGTGGGACTAGCGTTCGATGAGCAGTTCTTC. Amino acids: CATSRVGLAFDEQFF.